A single sample is the source of the 26 T cell receptor beta chains below, sequenced in a study of blood T cell repertoires in COVID-19 (dated by TCRdb to about 2020). The library was prepared using the immunoSEQ multiplex PCR assay. TCRdb mirrors the immuneACCESS table, restricted to in-frame sequences. Some clones are absent from its copies; in checked studies, under half trace to an unresolved V gene, and the reason for the others is unknown. This sample has approximately 200,000 clones in its table, and around nine tenths of those were observed once. In total, the top ten clones hold around 1.2% of the sample. The sequenced sample was peripheral blood. The receptors were sampled from a man aged 30 to 45 with acute or convalescent COVID-19.

The chain combines TRBV2 with TRBJ2-3; maybe TRBD1 (5 bases). V lost 7 bases and J 2 bases, leaving 10 bases between the germline ends. The CDR3 spans 13 residues. CDR1 is SNHLY, CDR2 FYNNEI, per germline. The CDR3: CASNRQYTDTQYF. The CDR3 bases are TGTGCCAGCAACCGACAGTACACAGATACGCAGTATTTT.

The J gene is TRBJ2-7, the V gene TRBV6-5; D is ambiguous. The CDR3 is 13 residues long. V was clipped by 7 bases and J by 2 bases, with 12 bases between them. Germline V gene sequence: CDR1 MNHEY, CDR2 SVGAGI. The CDR3 sequence is CASTQISPYEQYF. The CDR3 bases are TGTGCCAGCACGCAGATTTCACCCTACGAGCAGTACTTC.

V is TRBV28 and J is TRBJ1-1, with TRBD1 as a possible D gene (5 bases). Trimming removed 4 bases from V and 3 bases from J, with 9 bases in between. The CDR3 is made up of 13 amino acids. The germline CDR1 and CDR2 sequences are MDHEN and SYDVKM. The chain's CDR3 is CASSSGIYTEAFF. The DNA of the CDR3 is TGTGCCAGCAGTTCAGGGATATACACTGAAGCTTTCTTT.

The chain is built from TRBV5-8 and TRBJ2-5; 13 positions match TRBD2. The CDR3 contains 18 residues. V gave up 4 bases and J gave up 0 bases; unmatched junction bases: 9. Germline CDR1 SGHTS, CDR2 YDEGEE. The CDR3 loop is CASSPYQGTSGNQETQYF. The DNA of the CDR3 is TGTGCCAGCAGCCCCTACCAGGGGACTAGCGGGAACCAAGAGACCCAGTACTTC.

The chain is built from TRBV28 and TRBJ1-6, with D possibly TRBD1 on 6 matching bases. V lost 7 bases to trimming and J lost 14 bases, with 15 bases between them. The length of the CDR3 is 12 residues. Per the germline V gene, CDR1 is MDHEN and CDR2 is SYDVKM. Written as DNA, the CDR3 is TGTGCCAGCAAAACAGGGACCTTCACCCTCCACTTT. Translating it yields CASKTGTFTLHF.

The genes are TRBV7-3 and TRBJ2-1; D gene uncertain. The V gene lost 0 bases and the J gene lost 8 bases, with 8 bases spanning the gap. Germline lookup yields CDR1 SGHTA and CDR2 FQGTGA. CDR3 size: 13 residues. The CDR3 sequence: CASSLTFRDEQFF. The CDR3 DNA sequence: TGTGCCAGCAGCTTAACGTTTCGGGATGAGCAGTTCTTC.

The sample holds one count of this clone. The DNA of the CDR3 is TGCGCCAGCAGCTTATTTTACCAGATACAGGGCACTGAAGCTTTCTTT. It is translated as CASSLFYQIQGTEAFF. The chain has TRBV5-1 and TRBJ1-1; a possible D gene is TRBD1 (6 bases). Germline CDR1 and CDR2: SGHRS and YFSETQ. The V and J ends lost 2 bases and 4 bases respectively, with 18 bases between them. CDR3 length equals 16 residues.

This chain joins TRBV2 and TRBJ1-5; D call uncertain. CDR3 length: 15 amino acids. The V gene lost 6 bases and the J gene lost 6 bases, with 18 bases spanning the gap. The germline V gene has CDR1 SNHLY and CDR2 FYNNEI. CDR3 loop: CASSSQVLRGQPQHF. In DNA form, the CDR3 reads TGTGCCAGCAGCTCCCAGGTCCTACGGGGTCAGCCCCAGCATTTT. The whole variable domain, filled in from reference TRBV2 and TRBJ1-5, reads EPEVTQTPSHQVTQMGQEVILRCVPISNHLYFYWYRQILGQKVEFLVSFYNNEISEKSEIFDDQFSVERPDGSNFTLKIRSTKLEDSAMYFCASSSQVLRGQPQHFGDGTRLSIL.

This chain connects TRBV19 to TRBJ1-2; maybe TRBD1 (6 bases). Germline lookup yields CDR1 LNHDA and CDR2 SQIVND (reference sequence). The CDR3 is 14 amino acids. Trimming removed 7 bases from V and 2 bases from J, with 14 bases in between. CDR3 nucleotide sequence: TGTGCCAGTACCCCGGAGAGGGGGAACTATGGCTACACCTTC. The encoded protein is CASTPERGNYGYTF.

The chain links TRBV19 to TRBJ2-3, with TRBD2 matching 7 bases. J was trimmed by 6 bases and V by 7 bases; bases with no gene match: 10. Germline lookup yields CDR1 LNHDA and CDR2 SQIVND (reference sequence). This CDR3 has 14 amino acids. As DNA, the CDR3 is TGTGCCAGTACCCCTGAGCGGCGGGGGGATACGCAGTATTTT. This codes for CASTPERRGDTQYF.

The chain couples TRBV12-3 or TRBV12-4 to TRBJ2-1; 12 positions agree with TRBD2. The CDR3 covers 13 residues. Trimming removed 6 bases from V and 6 bases from J; junction bases left unmatched: 0. CDR3 bases: TGTGCCAGCAGACTAGCGGGGGGCAATGAGCAGTTCTTC. Its translation is CASRLAGGNEQFF.

V usage is TRBV5-1 and J usage is TRBJ2-5; TRBD2 matches at 9 bases. V was pared by 0 bases and J by 4 bases, with 10 bases of the junction left unmatched. The CDR3 is 17 residues long. Per germline, CDR1 SGHRS and CDR2 YFSETQ. In nucleotides, the CDR3 is TGCGCCAGCAGCTTGGAGTATGCGGGAGGGCCGGTAGAGACCCAGTACTTC. Protein product: CASSLEYAGGPVETQYF.

This clone was seen a handful of times. The J gene is TRBJ1-6, the V gene TRBV10-1; D gene unclear. Trimming pared 1 base from V and 3 bases from J, leaving 10 bases between. CDR3 length: 16 residues. Per germline, CDR1 WNHNN and CDR2 SYGVQD (reference sequence). CDR3 residues: CASSEFAGFYNSPLHF. CDR3 coding DNA: TGCGCCAGCAGTGAGTTCGCAGGATTCTATAATTCACCCCTCCACTTT.

This chain uses TRBV19 with TRBJ2-1; the match to TRBD1 covers 9 bases. The CDR3 loop spans 17 amino acids. V was clipped by 5 bases and J by 4 bases; unmatched bases: 12. Germline-derived CDR1 and CDR2 are LNHDA and SQIVND (reference sequence). The CDR3 spells CASSVKQGAIGYNEQFF. The CDR3 nucleotides are TGTGCCAGTAGTGTTAAACAGGGGGCTATAGGATACAATGAGCAGTTCTTC.

This clone was seen only once. The rearrangement uses TRBV4-1 and TRBJ1-2, with TRBD1 matching 8 bases. Germline V gene data show CDR1 as MGHRA and CDR2 as YSYEKL. V dropped 1 base and J dropped 4; count of bases not matched to a gene: 8. CDR3 length: 16 amino acids. In DNA, the CDR3 is TGCGCCAGCAGCCAAGCAAATCAGGGGGCCGTCTATGGCTACACCTTC. Protein product: CASSQANQGAVYGYTF.

This clone has just a few counts. Here the CDR3 DNA reads TGTGCCAGCAGCCCCGTCCCGGGAGGAGGCCAGCCCCAGCATTTT. As protein: CASSPVPGGGQPQHF. V usage is TRBV9 and J usage is TRBJ1-5; D gene ambiguous. There are 15 residues in the CDR3. Germline-derived CDR1 and CDR2 are SGDLS and YYNGEE. Trimming removed 4 bases at V and 7 bases at J, with 18 bases between.

This chain joins TRBV7-9 and TRBJ2-7; TRBD1 matches 7 bases. There are 13 residues in the CDR3. With 5 bases clipped from V and 2 bases from J, the junction kept 3 bases outside the gene matches. The germline V gene has CDR1 SEHNR and CDR2 FQNEAQ (reference sequence). CDR3 protein: CASSPQGTYEQYF. In nucleotides, the CDR3 is TGTGCCAGCAGCCCACAGGGGACCTACGAGCAGTACTTC.

The V and J genes are TRBV7-9 and TRBJ1-1; a weak D match, TRBD1 (5 bases). V lost 1 base to trimming and J lost 5 bases, with 11 bases between them. Germline assignment: CDR1 SEHNR and CDR2 FQNEAQ (reference sequence). CDR3 length equals 14 residues. The CDR3 protein is CASSLGGAGTEAFF. CDR3 DNA sequence: TGTGCCAGCAGCTTAGGGGGCGCTGGGACTGAAGCTTTCTTT.

There are a few counts of this clone. The chain links TRBV7-8 to TRBJ1-1; D is perhaps TRBD1 (6 bases). CDR1 is SGHVS and CDR2 is FQNEAQ in the germline V gene. The CDR3 is 15 amino acids. The V end was cut by 2 bases, the J end by 4 bases, with 14 bases between. Written as DNA, the CDR3 is TGTGCCAGCAGCTTAAGGTTCGGCAGGGGCACTGAAGCTTTCTTT. Its protein is CASSLRFGRGTEAFF.

The J gene is TRBJ2-1, the V gene TRBV5-1, with 11 bases that match TRBD2. Germline V gene data show CDR1 as SGHRS and CDR2 as YFSETQ. There are 16 residues in the CDR3. The J segment lost 1 base and the V segment lost 3 bases, leaving 3 bases of the junction unmatched. This CDR3 reads CASSSVAGGSYNEQFF. DNA of the CDR3: TGCGCCAGCAGCTCCGTAGCGGGAGGGTCCTACAATGAGCAGTTCTTC. The variable domain in full, with the rest retrieved from reference TRBV5-1 and TRBJ2-1, is KAGVTQTPRYLIKTRGQQVTLSCSPISGHRSVSWYQQTPGQGLQFLFEYFSETQRNKGNFPGRFSGRQFSNSRSEMNVSTLELGDSALYLCASSSVAGGSYNEQFFGPGTRLTVL.

V usage is TRBV2 and J usage is TRBJ1-2, with D possibly being TRBD1 (6 bases). Germline CDR1 SNHLY, CDR2 FYNNEI. This CDR3 spans 13 amino acids. Trimming left V 5 bases short and J 6 bases short, with 13 bases between. CDR3 residues: CASSPLRGDGYTF. In DNA, the CDR3 is TGTGCCAGCAGTCCCCTCAGGGGCGATGGCTACACCTTC.

This chain connects TRBV25-1 to TRBJ2-2, with 9 bases fitting TRBD2. The junction had 6 bases not matched to a gene; V was cut back by 4 bases and J by 0 bases. CDR1 is MGHDK, CDR2 SYGVNS, per germline. The CDR3 is made up of 17 amino acids. The CDR3 region is CASSGLAAVANTGELFF. CDR3 DNA sequence: TGTGCCAGCAGTGGACTAGCGGCCGTCGCGAACACCGGGGAGCTGTTTTTT.

The genes are TRBV24-1 and TRBJ2-5; D may be TRBD2 (8 bases). V lost 4 bases, J lost 5 bases, and 25 bases lay in between. Germline assignment: CDR1 KGHDR and CDR2 SFDVKD. The CDR3 length is 18 residues. This chain's CDR3 is CATSDPGGRGGGKETQYF. CDR3 DNA sequence: TGTGCCACCAGTGACCCGGGGGGGCGAGGGGGCGGTAAGGAGACCCAGTACTTC.

This chain connects TRBV7-8 to TRBJ2-3, with 9 bases matching TRBD2. The CDR3 sequence is 15 residues long. V was clipped by 5 bases and J by 6 bases; unmatched bases: 9. CDR1 is SGHVS, CDR2 FQNEAQ, per germline. The CDR3 coding sequence is TGTGCCAGCAGCGCAACGGCGGGGGGGCTGGATACGCAGTATTTT. Its protein product is CASSATAGGLDTQYF.

The chain links TRBV27 to TRBJ2-7, with D maybe TRBD1 (7 bases). Per the germline V gene, CDR1 is MNHEY and CDR2 is SMNVEV (reference sequence). This CDR3 is 14 amino acids long. Trimming cost V 8 bases and J 0 bases, with 14 bases left between them. CDR3 coding DNA: TGTGCCAGCGGACTGCGGGACAGCTCCTACGAGCAGTACTTC. Protein: CASGLRDSSYEQYF.

A note on this clone: The junction shows a germline mismatch at one end, possibly a read error. J is TRBJ2-5 and V is TRBV2; tentatively, D is TRBD1 (6 bases). The CDR3 sequence is 14 residues long. Per germline, CDR1 SNHLY and CDR2 FYNNEI. CDR3 loop: CASSLNRAQEAQYF. CDR3 nucleotide sequence: TGTGCCAGCAGCCTAAACAGGGCTCAAGAGGCCCAGTACTTC.